This T cell receptor (beta chain) derives from a study of a mutant IDH1 vaccine in newly diagnosed glioma (dated by TCRdb to about 2021). Notes on the research overall: Of the approximately 33 patients who were treated, around 62% were male and about 40% were female, and the mean age was roughly 40 years. Longitudinal TCRB deep sequencing was performed for roughly 24 treated patients wherever samples were available for exploratory analyses. Before enrollment, most patients had been given radiochemotherapy with temozolomide as standard therapy, while the rest had received either radiotherapy alone or temozolomide alone. Six visits were used for peripheral blood collection: V03 (baseline), V05, V07, V10, V12 and V13. Study-wide findings and limitations: Immune responses induced by the vaccine were seen in around 93% of patients across multiple MHC alleles. It was noted by the authors that analyses of patient blood samples could not be reproduced owing to sample limitations. Pseudoprogression seemed to be unrelated to changes in the top peripheral T cell clonotypes found by TCRB sequencing. Selection of PBMC samples for TCRB deep sequencing was based on availability.

Reading from cysteine to phenylalanine, the CDR3 counts 15 amino acids. Solely the CDR3 DNA is kept, with 45 bases framed from the first base. Trimming leaves V shorter by 0 bases and J shorter by 2 bases, with the junction holding 3 bases beyond the gene matches. CDR1 and CDR2 are read off the germline V gene as SGHRS and YFSETQ. Library generation was performed with the immunoSEQ multiplex PCR assay. Rearranged TCR beta chain sequences were amplified using the hsTCRB Kit according to the manufacturer's protocol. TCRB libraries were sequenced on an Illumina MiSeq. On the authors' methods: The proprietary platform of the kit vendor was used for demultiplexing, trimming and gene mapping. TCRdb took this table from immuneACCESS and kept in-frame rearrangements with V and J called. Such tables lack part of the clones; where checked against another copy, unresolved V genes explain under half of the gap, and the rest is unexplained. V and J calls and clone size are copied from that table; D and trimming were computed from the DNA. For this sample the table gives about 34,000 clones, of which around 83% were detected only once. Roughly 9% of the sample goes to the ten largest clones.

On this clone itself: Its antigen has not been determined. No much larger clone is present one base from it, and per-base qualities are unavailable.

The time point label of this sample denotes: baseline, week 1 (first vaccination visit). The treatment or condition label for this specimen denotes: pre-vaccination baseline after standard-of-care therapy. All donors had newly diagnosed IDH1-mutant astrocytomas of WHO grade 3 or 4 that showed loss of nuclear ATRX. The samples were drawn from NOA16, a multicentre, single-arm, open-label phase I trial in Germany that tested a mutant IDH1 peptide vaccine in humans for the first time. Visit V03 blood draws served as the baseline sample for immunogenicity testing. Genomic DNA for TCRB sequencing was isolated from EDTA blood with the DNeasy Blood and Tissue Kit.

The clonotype originates from a man between 50 and 59 years old with glioma. Some clones in this sample may be carry-over from other donors' samples. The chain is assembled from TRBV5-1 and TRBJ2-5, with 8 bases matching TRBD1. Sample: peripheral blood mononuclear cells (PBMCs), taken from a glioma patient treated with radiotherapy, temozolomide or both. The DNA sequence is TGCGCCAGCAGCTTGGTAGGGACAGGACAAGAGACCCAGTACTTC. Its coded protein is CASSLVGTGQETQYF.